The present T cell receptor beta chain was sequenced within a study of sequential checkpoint blockade in melanoma. Profiling relied on immunoSEQ multiplex PCR, and the TCRdb table lists in-frame clones only, not all of them. Of over 10,000 clones detected, about four fifths appear once; the ten largest clones hold over 25%. The treatment is: randomized to nivolumab then ipilimumab (arm A) or the reverse (arm B). Live CD3+CD8+ CD19− CD56− cells were sorted from PBMCs. Germline CDR1 reads MDHEN; CDR2 reads SYDVKM. With 5 bases removed from V and 0 bases from J, the gap between germline ends came to 11 bases. This CDR3 has 14 amino acids.

This receptor was taken from a human donor with melanoma. Source: CD8+ T cells sorted from blood (inferred from file names), taken from a patient given nivolumab and ipilimumab in sequence. This chain joins TRBV28 and TRBJ2-7; D may be TRBD2 (5 bases). The CDR3 spells CASSRTGYSYEQYF. CDR3 nucleotides: TGTGCCAGCAGTCGGACGGGATACTCCTACGAGCAGTACTTC.